This entry is about one T cell receptor (beta chain). Its target is not known. Assay: immunoSEQ multiplex PCR; the TCRdb copy retains only in-frame clones and omits some. The table records some 2,100,000 clones, more than 90% of them present only once. Germline V gene sequence: CDR1 SGDLS, CDR2 YYNGEE. CDR3 length: 14 amino acids. V lost 6 bases to trimming and J lost 6 bases; unmatched junction nucleotides: 5. The record originates from a study of shared clonotypes between healthy human individuals. General observations from the study: Sequencing depth was a factor that was expected to affect clonotype sharing among donors. Genetic and exposure-history diversity was limited by the small donor number.

The sequence was obtained from a young man in good health. This sequence joins TRBV9 and TRBJ1-6; TRBD1 matches at 8 bases. The sample consisted of naive CD4+ T cells sorted from blood. The sample's subset: CD45RA+ positively selected. The CDR3 region has the DNA TGTGCCAGCAAGGCCGGGACAGGTAATTCACCCCTCCACTTT. Its protein product is CASKAGTGNSPLHF.